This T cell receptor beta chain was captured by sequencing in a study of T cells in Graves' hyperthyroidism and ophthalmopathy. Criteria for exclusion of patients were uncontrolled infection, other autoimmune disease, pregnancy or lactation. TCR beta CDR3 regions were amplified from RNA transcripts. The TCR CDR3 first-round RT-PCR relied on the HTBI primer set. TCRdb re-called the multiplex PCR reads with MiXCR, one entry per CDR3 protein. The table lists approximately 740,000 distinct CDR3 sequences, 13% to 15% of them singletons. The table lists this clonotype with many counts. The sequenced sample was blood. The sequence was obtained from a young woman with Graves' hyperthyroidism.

CDR3 protein: CASTPIGAGGPTGELFF. The CDR3 nucleotides read TGTGCCAGCACCCCGATTGGGGCGGGAGGTCCCACCGGGGAGCTGTTTTTT. This chain joins TRBV6-2 or TRBV6-3 and TRBJ2-2; 8 nucleotides align to TRBD2. There are 17 residues in the CDR3. The germline gives CDR1 MNHEY, CDR2 SVGEGT. The V segment lost 7 bases and the J segment 4 bases; nucleotides outside the gene matches: 14.